One sample yielded the 13 T cell receptor beta chains listed below, sequenced in a study of blood T cell repertoires in COVID-19. Method: immunoSEQ multiplex PCR; TCRdb's copy keeps in-frame clones and lacks some. The sample lists 180,000 or so clones; about 85% were seen once. The specimen was peripheral blood. The source is a woman older than 75 with acute or convalescent COVID-19.

The genes are TRBV29-1 and TRBJ1-5, with 7 bases matching TRBD1. The germline CDR1 and CDR2 sequences are SQVTM and ANQGSEA. This CDR3 contains 13 residues. V lost 6 bases and J lost 6; bases outside the gene matches: 8. The CDR3 region has the DNA TGCAGCGTGGCGACAGGGATAGGTCAGCCCCAGCATTTT. Translating it yields CSVATGIGQPQHF.

Here the CDR3 reads CASSPTGEWTNEKLFF. CDR3 DNA sequence: TGTGCCAGCAGCCCGACAGGGGAATGGACTAATGAAAAACTGTTTTTT. V and J are TRBV3-1 (or the pseudogene TRBV3-2) and TRBJ1-4; 8 bases are a match to TRBD1. The CDR3 totals 16 residues. Germline lookup yields CDR1 LGHDT and CDR2 YNNKEL (reference sequence). V dropped 4 bases and J dropped 2; count of bases not matched to a gene: 6.

This clone was observed a single time. The chain carries TRBV10-3 and TRBJ2-7, with a tentative D call TRBD1 (5 bases). Trimming cost V 10 bases and J 7 bases, with 29 bases left between them. The CDR3 consists of 16 residues. Germline CDR1 is ENHRY and CDR2 is SYGVKD. The CDR3 loop is CATQGSDGARLREQYF. CDR3 bases: TGTGCCACCCAGGGCTCCGACGGAGCCCGCCTACGAGAGCAGTACTTC.

This chain uses TRBV15 with TRBJ2-2; 9 bases fit TRBD2. V gave up 8 bases and J gave up 2 bases; unmatched junction bases: 12. CDR3 size: 17 residues. Germline V gene data show CDR1 as LNHNV and CDR2 as YYDKDF (reference sequence). The chain's CDR3 is CATGLGRGGPNTGELFF. CDR3 bases: TGTGCCACCGGGCTAGGGCGGGGGGGCCCTAACACCGGGGAGCTGTTTTTT.

The gene calls are TRBV9 and TRBJ1-3; no reliable D call. V lost 4 bases to trimming and J lost 0 bases, with 17 bases between them. The V gene's germline CDR1 is SGDLS and CDR2 YYNGEE. The CDR3 consists of 17 residues. The CDR3 DNA sequence: TGTGCCAGCAGCTCCCCCACCCCGGGGAACTCTGGAAACACCATATATTTT. Protein: CASSSPTPGNSGNTIYF.

The V and J genes are TRBV2 and TRBJ2-5; maybe TRBD1 (6 bases). The germline V and J ends were trimmed by 6 bases and 4 bases, with 9 bases remaining between them. The CDR3 is made up of 12 amino acids. CDR1 SNHLY and CDR2 FYNNEI come from the germline V gene. The CDR3 nucleotides are TGTGCCAGCAGGGGGACATCAGAGACCCAGTACTTC. Translated, it gives CASRGTSETQYF. The whole variable domain, filled in from reference TRBV2 and TRBJ2-5, reads EPEVTQTPSHQVTQMGQEVILRCVPISNHLYFYWYRQILGQKVEFLVSFYNNEISEKSEIFDDQFSVERPDGSNFTLKIRSTKLEDSAMYFCASRGTSETQYFGPGTRLLVL.

J is TRBJ1-6 and V is TRBV5-4, with TRBD1 identical over 9 bases. The length of the CDR3 is 14 residues. J lost 5 bases, V lost 3 bases, and 0 bases had no gene match. Germline V CDR1 and CDR2: SGHNT, YYREEE (reference sequence). CDR3 sequence: CASSWDRDNSPLHF. CDR3 DNA sequence: TGTGCCAGCAGCTGGGACAGGGATAATTCACCCCTCCACTTT.

The J gene is TRBJ1-2, the V gene TRBV7-2, with a possible D match to TRBD1 (5 bases). The V gene's germline CDR1 is SGHTA and CDR2 FQGNSA. The CDR3 contains 14 residues. Trimming pared 5 bases from V and 6 bases from J, leaving 16 bases between. CDR3 in DNA: TGTGCCAGCAGCCCCCAGGGAGGAGGCCATGGCTACACCTTC. This encodes CASSPQGGGHGYTF.

The DNA for the CDR3 is TGTGCCAGCAGCCGATCCAGACTAGCGGGGGGGCCCCCAGAGACCCAGTACTTC. Residues: CASSRSRLAGGPPETQYF. The chain employs TRBV27 and TRBJ2-5; 14 bases map to TRBD2. The CDR3 is made up of 18 amino acids. The V and J ends lost 6 bases and 4 bases, in that order; junction bases with no gene match: 13. Germline CDR1 reads MNHEY; CDR2 reads SMNVEV (reference sequence).

V gene TRBV18 combines with J gene TRBJ1-4; tentatively, D is TRBD1 (6 bases). The V and J ends lost 5 bases and 2 bases respectively, with 12 bases between them. The CDR3 consists of 15 residues. Looked up from germline, CDR1 is KGHSH and CDR2 is LQKENI. CDR3 residues: CASSTNRATNEKLFF. CDR3 in DNA: TGTGCCAGCTCAACAAACAGGGCGACTAATGAAAAACTGTTTTTT.

The chain's CDR3 is CASSLRLAGPPGNEQFF. In DNA form, the CDR3 reads TGTGCCAGCAGCTTACGGTTAGCGGGACCCCCTGGTAATGAGCAGTTCTTC. V gene TRBV7-9 combines with J gene TRBJ2-1; 8 bases agree with TRBD2. Trimming removed 2 bases from V and 7 bases from J; junction bases left unmatched: 13. Germline V gene sequence: CDR1 SEHNR, CDR2 FQNEAQ (reference sequence). The CDR3 spans 17 residues.

V gene TRBV10-1 combines with J gene TRBJ1-5; TRBD1 might be the D (5 bases). The CDR3 totals 13 residues. Looked up from germline, CDR1 is WNHNN and CDR2 is SYGVQD (reference sequence). The germline V and J ends were trimmed by 5 bases and 5 bases, with 10 bases remaining between them. Written as DNA, the CDR3 is TGCGCCAGCAGTAAGGACAAGGATCAGCCCCAGCATTTT. Its protein is CASSKDKDQPQHF.

The chain is built from TRBV6-1 and TRBJ1-4; TRBD1 agrees at 10 bases. CDR3 size: 19 residues. Germline CDR1 reads MNHNS; CDR2 reads SASEGT. Unmatched junction bases numbered 14, after V lost 3 bases and J lost 4 bases. The CDR3 DNA is TGTGCCAGCAGTGAGAGAGACAGGGGGCTAGTGGAGATTAATGAAAAACTGTTTTTT. Its translation is CASSERDRGLVEINEKLFF.